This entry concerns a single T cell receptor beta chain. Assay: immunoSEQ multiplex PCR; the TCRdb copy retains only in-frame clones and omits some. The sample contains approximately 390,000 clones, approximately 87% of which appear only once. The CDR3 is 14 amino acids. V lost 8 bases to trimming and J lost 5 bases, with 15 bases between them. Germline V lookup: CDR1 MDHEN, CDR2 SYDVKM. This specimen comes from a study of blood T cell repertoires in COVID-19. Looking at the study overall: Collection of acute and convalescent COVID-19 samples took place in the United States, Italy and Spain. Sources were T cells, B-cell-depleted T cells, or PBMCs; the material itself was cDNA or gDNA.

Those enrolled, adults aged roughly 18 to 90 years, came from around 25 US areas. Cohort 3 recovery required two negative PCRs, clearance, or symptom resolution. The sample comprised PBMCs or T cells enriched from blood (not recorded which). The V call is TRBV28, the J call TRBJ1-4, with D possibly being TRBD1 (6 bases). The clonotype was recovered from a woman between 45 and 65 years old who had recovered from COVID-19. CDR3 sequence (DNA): TGTGCCAGCGGATTGGGGGCGGGCAATGAAAAACTGTTTTTT. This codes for CASGLGAGNEKLFF.